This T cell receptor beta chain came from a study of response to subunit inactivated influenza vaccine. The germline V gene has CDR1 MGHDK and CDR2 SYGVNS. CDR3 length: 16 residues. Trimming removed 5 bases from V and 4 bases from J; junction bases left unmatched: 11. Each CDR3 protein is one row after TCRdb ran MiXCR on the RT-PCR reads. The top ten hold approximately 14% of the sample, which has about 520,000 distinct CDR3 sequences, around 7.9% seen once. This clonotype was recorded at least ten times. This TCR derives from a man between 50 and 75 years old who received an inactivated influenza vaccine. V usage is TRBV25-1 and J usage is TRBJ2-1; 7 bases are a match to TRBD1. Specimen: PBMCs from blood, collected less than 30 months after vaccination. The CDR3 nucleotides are TGTGCCAGCAGTCAGAGACAGGGCATCGTGTACAATGAGCAGTTCTTC. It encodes CASSQRQGIVYNEQFF.